What follows is one T cell receptor (beta chain) and its context. The antigen is unknown. Survey-level immunoSEQ v3.0 assays were run. Data came from immunoSEQ multiplex PCR; TCRdb stores just in-frame clones and leaves some out. The table includes under 20,000 clones, more than 75% detected once. Trimming at V came to 5 bases and at J to 5 bases, leaving 7 bases not matched to a gene. Per the germline V gene, CDR1 is SEHNR and CDR2 is FQNEAQ (reference sequence). CDR3 length: 15 residues. The data belong to a study of long-term antiretroviral therapy in people with HIV. Each HIV participant was treated in the United States. Study-wide results and limits: Transplant-donor-level diversity was not reached after ART, though diversity increased. Within the repertoire, clones expanded before ART were dominant at all time points.

The source is a man in his forties with HIV. The input for sequencing was unsorted PBMCs, taken 0.5 years after starting antiretroviral therapy. This chain connects TRBV7-9 to TRBJ2-5; 11 bases are a match to TRBD2. CDR3: CASSLSGRAEETQYF. CDR3 nucleotides: TGTGCCAGCAGCCTTAGCGGGAGGGCCGAGGAGACCCAGTACTTC.